Shown below are 32 T cell receptor beta chains from a single sample sequenced in a study of T-cell memory formation after mild COVID-19. TCRdb ran MiXCR on the 5' RACE reads and lists one entry per CDR3 protein. The sample records 160,000 or so distinct CDR3 sequences, around 30% being singletons. The sequenced material came from PBMCs or a T cell subset sorted from them (not recorded which). The receptors here all came from an adult woman who had mild COVID-19 (a few samples of this study predate the infection). Cell type and time point are not known.

This chain connects TRBV11-3 to TRBJ2-7; D perhaps matches TRBD2 (5 bases). Germline CDR1 is SGHNT and CDR2 is YENEEA. The CDR3 extends over 15 amino acids. Trimming removed 2 bases from V and 1 base from J, with 12 bases in between. The CDR3 loop reads CASSLLRGSSYEQYF. The CDR3 region has the DNA TGTGCCAGCAGCTTATTACGCGGGTCGTCCTACGAGCAGTACTTC.

The chain links TRBV29-1 to TRBJ2-3, with 11 nucleotides matching TRBD2. V gave up 3 bases and J gave up 7 bases; unmatched junction bases: 9. Germline CDR1 SQVTM, CDR2 ANQGSEA. The CDR3 runs 15 residues. As DNA, the CDR3 is TGCAGCGTTGATGAAGTGGGGACTAGCGGCAATACGCAGTATTTT. This codes for CSVDEVGTSGNTQYF.

The gene calls are TRBV7-3 and TRBJ2-1, with no clear D. Germline values: CDR1 SGHTA, CDR2 FQGTGA. CDR3 length equals 13 residues. The V end was cut by 5 bases, the J end by 5 bases, with 10 bases between. CDR3 protein: CASSLTWNNEQFF. The CDR3 nucleotides are TGTGCCAGCAGCCTGACTTGGAACAATGAGCAGTTCTTC.

This clonotype occurred a few times. The rearrangement uses TRBV7-2 and TRBJ2-7; possible D gene TRBD1, 6 bases. Deletions cut 4 bases from V and 3 bases from J, with 10 bases between. The CDR3 covers 13 residues. Germline loops: CDR1 SGHTA, CDR2 FQGNSA. The CDR3 sequence is CASSSRTVYEQYF. The CDR3 coding sequence is TGTGCCAGCAGCTCCCGGACAGTCTACGAGCAGTACTTC. Together with reference TRBV7-2 and TRBJ2-7, the CDR3 gives the full variable domain: GAGVSQSPSNKVTEKGKDVELRCDPISGHTALYWYRQSLGQGLEFLIYFQGNSAPDKSGLPSDRFSAERTGGSVSTLTIQRTQQEDSAVYLCASSSRTVYEQYFGPGTRLTVT.

This clonotype showed up just a few times. The V gene is TRBV18, the J gene TRBJ2-5, with 7 bases fitting TRBD2. This CDR3 comprises 14 residues. V was pared by 6 bases and J by 5 bases, with 9 bases of the junction left unmatched. Germline CDR1 is KGHSH and CDR2 is LQKENI. CDR3 protein: CASSSGRGDETQYF. The CDR3 DNA reads as TGTGCCAGCTCCTCGGGGAGGGGCGACGAGACCCAGTACTTC.

The rearrangement links TRBV6-5 to TRBJ2-7, with TRBD1 matching 9 bases. Losses at the gene ends were 1 base for V and 1 base for J; bases not matched to a gene: 2. Germline CDR1 MNHEY, CDR2 SVGAGI. The CDR3 loop spans 15 amino acids. CDR3 in DNA: TGTGCCAGCAGTTACTGGGGACAGGGTTCCTACGAGCAGTACTTC. This sequence encodes CASSYWGQGSYEQYF.

This chain links TRBV27 with TRBJ1-2, with a tentative D call TRBD1 (6 bases). Trimming took off 3 bases at V and 5 bases at J, with 13 bases between the two ends. Germline loops: CDR1 MNHEY, CDR2 SMNVEV (reference sequence). The CDR3 covers 14 residues. For the CDR3, the DNA is TGTGCCAGCAGTTTTGGGGGGCCGGAGTATGGCTACACCTTC. The encoded protein is CASSFGGPEYGYTF.

The chain employs TRBV20-1 and TRBJ1-5; 7 bases are a match to TRBD1. The CDR3 consists of 15 residues. Germline lookup yields CDR1 DFQATT and CDR2 SNEGSKA (reference sequence). V shed 0 bases, J shed 7 bases, and the junction held 9 bases outside the gene matches. The CDR3 nucleotides read TGCAGTGCTAGAGATTTGGGCAGGGGGGACCAGCCCCAGCATTTT. Its protein is CSARDLGRGDQPQHF.

This clonotype occurred a few times. The V and J genes are TRBV12-3 or TRBV12-4 and TRBJ2-1, with TRBD1 matching over 7 bases. The CDR3 has 14 amino acids. Unmatched junction bases numbered 5, after V lost 7 bases and J lost 2 bases. The CDR3 is CASNPGQPYNEQFF. The DNA for the CDR3 is TGTGCCAGCAACCCGGGACAGCCCTACAATGAGCAGTTCTTC.

The V call is TRBV18, the J call TRBJ1-5; D remains ambiguous. Germline values: CDR1 KGHSH, CDR2 LQKENI. Trimming took off 1 base at V and 5 bases at J, with 9 bases between the two ends. The CDR3 length is 14 residues. This CDR3 reads CASSPQGFDQPQHF. The CDR3 bases are TGTGCCAGCTCACCACAGGGATTCGATCAGCCCCAGCATTTT.

The genes are TRBV27 and TRBJ1-1, with D perhaps TRBD1 (6 bases). This CDR3 has 14 residues. CDR1 is MNHEY and CDR2 is SMNVEV in the germline V gene (reference sequence). The V and J ends lost 7 bases and 5 bases respectively, with 17 bases between them. The DNA for the CDR3 is TGTGCCAGCATCCCTGCAGGGGCGAGGACTGAAGCTTTCTTT. Its translation: CASIPAGARTEAFF.

This clonotype has just a few counts. J is TRBJ2-3 and V is TRBV6-2 or TRBV6-3; D is possibly TRBD2 (6 bases). The CDR3 is made up of 19 amino acids. The V and J ends lost 4 bases and 0 bases respectively, with 23 bases between them. From germline, CDR1 is MNHEY and CDR2 SVGEGT. The CDR3 protein is CASSFPDGGGVKSTDTQYF. In nucleotides, the CDR3 is TGTGCCAGCAGTTTCCCCGACGGAGGCGGGGTGAAAAGCACAGATACGCAGTATTTT.

There are a few counts of this clonotype. The rearrangement joins TRBV7-8 to TRBJ1-1, with 10 bases matching TRBD1. Germline values: CDR1 SGHVS, CDR2 FQNEAQ. J gave up 8 bases and V 5 bases, and 14 bases lay outside the gene matches. The CDR3 has 16 amino acids. The CDR3 region is CASSQWDRGLGGEAFF. DNA for the CDR3: TGTGCCAGCAGCCAATGGGACAGGGGCCTCGGTGGGGAAGCTTTCTTT. The complete variable domain, with remaining parts taken from reference TRBV7-8 and TRBJ1-1, reads GAGVSQSPRYKVAKRGQDVALRCDPISGHVSLFWYQQALGQGPEFLTYFQNEAQLDKSGLPSDRFFAERPEGSVSTLKIQRTQQEDSAVYLCASSQWDRGLGGEAFFGQGTRLTVV.

This chain joins TRBV7-9 and TRBJ1-5, with a weak D call TRBD1 (6 bases). This CDR3 contains 14 residues. With 2 bases removed from V and 6 bases from J, the gap between germline ends came to 11 bases. Germline V gene sequence: CDR1 SEHNR, CDR2 FQNEAQ (reference sequence). Written as DNA, the CDR3 is TGTGCCAGCAGCTTAAACAGGGAAGGTCAGCCCCAGCATTTT. It yields the protein CASSLNREGQPQHF.

This clonotype was recorded a few times. The chain is built from TRBV12-3 or TRBV12-4 and TRBJ2-3; D uncertain. Trimming left V 5 bases short and J 6 bases short, with 15 bases between. The CDR3 totals 14 residues. This chain's CDR3 is CASSQKVLGDTQYF. The DNA of the CDR3 is TGTGCCAGCAGTCAAAAGGTGCTTGGGGATACGCAGTATTTT.

The chain uses TRBV3-1 and TRBJ2-3; a weak D match, TRBD1 (6 bases). Germline V gene sequence: CDR1 LGHDT, CDR2 YNNKEL (reference sequence). V gave up 8 bases and J gave up 4 bases, with 13 bases separating them. This CDR3 has 13 residues. In DNA, the CDR3 is TGTGCCAGCTTGAAGGCAGGGGCAGATACGCAGTATTTT. As protein: CASLKAGADTQYF.

The chain recombines TRBV27 with TRBJ1-2; TRBD1 is a possible D gene (5 bases). The CDR3 totals 13 residues. The V and J ends lost 5 bases and 8 bases respectively, with 15 bases between them. CDR1 is MNHEY and CDR2 is SMNVEV in the germline V gene (reference sequence). The CDR3 is CASSLTANRGYTF. The CDR3 bases are TGTGCCAGCAGTCTAACCGCTAACAGGGGCTACACCTTC.

This chain links TRBV14 with TRBJ1-1, with TRBD1 matching over 7 bases. This CDR3 spans 13 amino acids. Germline V lookup: CDR1 SGHDN, CDR2 FVKESK. V lost 8 bases and J lost 0; bases outside the gene matches: 3. The CDR3 sequence: CASGTGVNTEAFF. In DNA, the CDR3 is TGTGCCAGCGGCACAGGGGTGAACACTGAAGCTTTCTTT. Filled out from reference TRBV14 and TRBJ1-1, the complete variable domain reads EAGVTQFPSHSVIEKGQTVTLRCDPISGHDNLYWYRRVMGKEIKFLLHFVKESKQDESGMPNNRFLAERTGGTYSTLKVQPAELEDSGVYFCASGTGVNTEAFFGQGTRLTVV.

This clonotype was found many times. This chain joins TRBV24-1 and TRBJ2-2, with D uncertain. The CDR3 contains 14 residues. Germline CDR1 reads KGHDR; CDR2 reads SFDVKD. V was trimmed by 3 bases and J by 9 bases, leaving 13 bases between them. The CDR3 DNA follows: TGTGCCACCAGTGATGGCAGAGAACACCGGGAGCTGTTTTTT. This translates into CATSDGREHRELFF.

The CDR3 DNA reads as TGCAGTGCTAGATTAAGGGATGCCGGGGAGCTGTTTTTT. It is translated as CSARLRDAGELFF. The chain recombines TRBV20-1 with TRBJ2-2; D is unclear. Germline CDR1 reads DFQATT; CDR2 reads SNEGSKA (reference sequence). With 2 bases removed from V and 6 bases from J, the gap between germline ends came to 10 bases. The CDR3 contains 13 residues.

J is TRBJ2-1 and V is TRBV6-2 or TRBV6-3; 11 nucleotides line up with TRBD2. CDR3 length equals 23 residues. Trimming took 1 base from V and 0 from J; bases not matched to a gene: 20. The germline V gene has CDR1 MNHEY and CDR2 SVGEGT. The CDR3 region has the DNA TGTGCCAGCAGTTACTTTTCCGGTATTACTAGCGGGAGAAACAAGTCCTCCTACAATGAGCAGTTCTTC. Encoded protein: CASSYFSGITSGRNKSSYNEQFF.

The chain employs TRBV6-5 and TRBJ2-6; no definite D call. Trimming removed 4 bases at V and 0 bases at J, with 7 bases between. The CDR3 consists of 15 residues. From germline, CDR1 is MNHEY and CDR2 SVGAGI. CDR3 protein: CASSSQSSGANVLTF. The CDR3 DNA is TGTGCCAGCAGTTCACAGAGCTCTGGGGCCAACGTCCTGACTTTC.

This clonotype has a handful of counts. This chain connects TRBV19 to TRBJ1-5, with 7 bases matching TRBD1. Germline values: CDR1 LNHDA, CDR2 SQIVND (reference sequence). CDR3 size: 14 residues. With 4 bases clipped from V and 5 bases from J, the junction kept 5 bases outside the gene matches. CDR3 sequence (DNA): TGTGCCAGTAGTAAGAGGGGGCTCGATCAGCCCCAGCATTTT. Amino acids: CASSKRGLDQPQHF. The full variable domain, in which reference TRBV19 and TRBJ1-5 provide the parts outside the CDR3, is DGGITQSPKYLFRKEGQNVTLSCEQNLNHDAMYWYRQDPGQGLRLIYYSQIVNDFQKGDIAEGYSVSREKKESFPLTVTSAQKNPTAFYLCASSKRGLDQPQHFGDGTRLSIL.

The chain recombines TRBV12-3 or TRBV12-4 with TRBJ2-7; D not certain. V shed 11 bases and J shed 0 bases, with 11 bases lying between them. This CDR3 contains 12 residues. CDR3 region: CAVGAPSYEQYF. CDR3 coding DNA: TGTGCCGTGGGTGCTCCCTCCTACGAGCAGTACTTC.

This clonotype was counted a few times. J is TRBJ2-2 and V is TRBV24-1; TRBD2 matches 9 bases. There are 13 residues in the CDR3. The germline V gene has CDR1 KGHDR and CDR2 SFDVKD. The trim removed 8 bases at V and 6 bases at J, leaving 3 bases unmatched. The chain's CDR3 is CATTGGGAGELFF. The DNA of the CDR3 is TGTGCCACCACCGGCGGGGGGGCCGGGGAGCTGTTTTTT.

Many counts were recorded for this clonotype. This chain uses TRBV7-9 with TRBJ1-2; 7 nucleotides line up with TRBD1. CDR1 SEHNR and CDR2 FQNEAQ come from the germline V gene (reference sequence). V dropped 1 base and J dropped 4; count of bases not matched to a gene: 6. This CDR3 is built from 15 residues. The CDR3 DNA reads as TGTGCCAGCAGCTTAGTCGGGACAGACCGCTATGGCTACACCTTC. This gives the protein CASSLVGTDRYGYTF.

This clonotype has just a few counts. V gene TRBV6-2 or TRBV6-3 combines with J gene TRBJ2-7; TRBD1 agrees at 8 bases. The V gene's germline CDR1 is MNHEY and CDR2 SVGEGT. This CDR3 is 17 amino acids long. V lost 3 bases, J lost 0 bases, and 10 bases stayed unmatched. The CDR3 is CASSYVDRAYNSYEQYF. CDR3 DNA sequence: TGTGCCAGCAGTTATGTGGACAGGGCCTACAACTCCTACGAGCAGTACTTC.

The count of this clonotype is one. This chain links TRBV5-1 with TRBJ2-5, with TRBD2 as a possible D gene (5 bases). The CDR3 totals 14 residues. The V end was cut by 0 bases, the J end by 3 bases, with 9 bases between. Germline loops: CDR1 SGHRS, CDR2 YFSETQ. The CDR3 sequence: CASSLVDGEETQYF. In DNA form, the CDR3 reads TGCGCCAGCAGCTTGGTCGACGGGGAAGAGACCCAGTACTTC.

The table lists this clonotype with a few counts. The chain employs TRBV30 and TRBJ2-7; 8 bases agree with TRBD1. After removal of 3 bases from V and 4 bases from J, the junction contained 11 bases not matched to a gene. This CDR3 has 15 residues. Germline V CDR1 and CDR2: GTSNPN, SVGIG (reference sequence). The CDR3 reads CAWRRSRTGSYEQYF. CDR3 sequence (DNA): TGTGCCTGGAGACGATCCCGGACAGGGTCGTACGAGCAGTACTTC.

V usage is TRBV14 and J usage is TRBJ2-7; TRBD1 aligns across 8 bases. V shed 5 bases, J shed 7 bases, and the junction held 10 bases outside the gene matches. The CDR3 is made up of 14 amino acids. In germline, CDR1 is SGHDN, CDR2 FVKESK. The CDR3 DNA reads as TGTGCCAGCAGCTCGGACAGGGTTGAGCGAGAGCAGTACTTC. It translates to CASSSDRVEREQYF.

This clonotype was observed a few times. This rearrangement joins TRBV18 to TRBJ2-3; 7 positions agree with TRBD1. J gave up 6 bases and V 6 bases, and 18 bases lay outside the gene matches. Germline CDR1 is KGHSH and CDR2 is LQKENI. The CDR3 has 17 residues. CDR3 residues: CASSFTARTGQGDTQYF. CDR3 in DNA: TGTGCCAGCTCCTTCACGGCCCGGACAGGCCAGGGGGATACGCAGTATTTT. Combining the CDR3 with reference TRBV18 and TRBJ2-3 gives the whole variable domain NAGVMQNPRHLVRRRGQEARLRCSPMKGHSHVYWYRQLPEEGLKFMVYLQKENIIDESGMPKERFSAEFPKEGPSILRIQQVVRGDSAAYFCASSFTARTGQGDTQYFGPGTRLTVL.

Only a few counts were recorded for this clonotype. The CDR3 DNA reads as TGTGCCAGCACCTCAGGGGGCGAGCAGTACTTC. It codes for CASTSGGEQYF. The chain employs TRBV6-5 and TRBJ2-7, with 7 bases identical to TRBD1. In germline, CDR1 is MNHEY, CDR2 SVGAGI. The J segment lost 6 bases and the V segment lost 7 bases, leaving 3 bases of the junction unmatched. This CDR3 is 11 amino acids long.